The subject of this entry is one T cell receptor (beta chain). What it binds is unknown. The read gets to within 3 residues of the CDR3 end, and the germline J gene fills in the rest. CD4+CD25+CD127- Tregs, CD4+CD25- non-Tregs, CD4 and CD8 cells were sorted. Here immunoSEQ multiplex PCR was the method, and the copy in TCRdb shows in-frame clones only, minus some. In total, the table holds roughly 50,000 clones. This specimen belongs to a study of Tregs in tolerant kidney transplant recipients. Study-level results: The most relevant donor-specific Treg TCRbeta repertoire apparently came from expansion with activated donor B cells. Few patients were studied, so findings need validation in larger groups.

Trimming took 7 bases from V and 4 from J, leaving 13 bases between them. The CDR3 has 13 amino acids. The germline V gene encodes CDR1 MNHEY and CDR2 SVGEGT. The receptor was isolated from a human donor who received a combined kidney and bone marrow transplant. Specimen: CD4+ T cells from blood, collected before the transplant. The chain combines TRBV6-2 or TRBV6-3 with TRBJ1-1; possibly TRBD1 for D (5 bases). CDR3 sequence reads: CASTPRVSTEAFF. CDR3 DNA (partial): TGTGCCAGCACCCCCAGGGTTTCCACTGAA.